This T cell receptor (beta chain) was identified in a study of shared clonotypes between healthy human individuals. The germline gives CDR1 MDHEN, CDR2 SYDVKM. The CDR3 is 17 residues long. V was pared by 1 base and J by 7 bases, with 7 bases of the junction left unmatched. This table comes from immunoSEQ multiplex PCR, and its TCRdb copy is limited to in-frame clones, with some not included. The repertoire has 1.4 million to 1.5 million clones, roughly 95% of them found once; the top ten carry approximately 1.2%. The specimen sequenced was naive CD4+ T cells sorted from blood. Subset denoted: CD45RA+ positively selected. The clonotype originates from a man aged 25-45 years in good health. The chain carries TRBV28 and TRBJ2-1; 13 bases agree with TRBD2. CDR3 protein: CASSLFGTSGIRNEQFF. The DNA for the CDR3 is TGTGCCAGCAGTTTATTTGGGACTAGCGGGATTAGGAATGAGCAGTTCTTC.